Listed here is a single TCR beta chain. Its antigen is undetermined. A multiplex PCR was run with 60 Vbeta primers and 13 Jbeta primers. Sequenced by immunoSEQ multiplex PCR; TCRdb stores in-frame clones only, minus some. The sample lists some 95,000 clones, around three quarters occurring once. The CDR3 sequence is 15 residues long. After removal of 5 bases from V and 2 bases from J, the junction contained 2 bases not matched to a gene. Germline CDR1 reads SNHLY; CDR2 reads FYNNEI. The data derive from a study of cytomegalovirus exposure and HLA in healthy donors. Findings and caveats of the study: Highest at DRB1 and lowest at HLA-C, TCR association rates differed among HLA loci in a later analysis.

The sequenced sample was PBMCs. This clonotype was sampled from a young man in good health and CMV-seronegative. The V gene is TRBV2, the J gene TRBJ2-2; TRBD2 agrees at 10 bases. The DNA of the CDR3 is TGTGCCAGCAGTTGGACTAGCGGAAACACCGGGGAGCTGTTTTTT. Protein: CASSWTSGNTGELFF.